The 29 T cell receptor beta chains listed next were all sequenced from one sample in a study of blood T cell repertoires in COVID-19. Sequencing used immunoSEQ multiplex PCR; TCRdb keeps in-frame clones, though not all of them. The table shows 270,000 or so clones, with about 91% occurring only once. Specimen: peripheral blood. The receptors come from a woman in her thirties or forties who had recovered from COVID-19.

The genes are TRBV5-8 and TRBJ2-1; 7 bases agree with TRBD2. The CDR3 extends over 15 amino acids. V shed 1 base and J 6 bases; nucleotides not matched to a gene: 7. CDR1 and CDR2 (germline): SGHTS, YDEGEE. The DNA of the CDR3 is TGTGCCAGCAGCTTGCGGGCTAGCGGATCCAATGAGCAGTTCTTC. Residues: CASSLRASGSNEQFF.

DNA of the CDR3: TGTGCCAGCAGAATTACGAGAGGGGGCGACTATGGCTACACCTTC. This gives the protein CASRITRGGDYGYTF. This chain joins TRBV2 and TRBJ1-2, with 7 bases lining up with TRBD1. This CDR3 is built from 15 residues. V was pared by 6 bases and J by 3 bases, with 10 bases of the junction left unmatched. Germline CDR1 and CDR2: SNHLY and FYNNEI. The full variable domain, its missing parts supplied by reference TRBV2 and TRBJ1-2, is EPEVTQTPSHQVTQMGQEVILRCVPISNHLYFYWYRQILGQKVEFLVSFYNNEISEKSEIFDDQFSVERPDGSNFTLKIRSTKLEDSAMYFCASRITRGGDYGYTFGSGTRLTVV.

The chain combines TRBV5-1 with TRBJ1-3, with 9 bases aligning to TRBD1. Germline V gene sequence: CDR1 SGHRS, CDR2 YFSETQ. This CDR3 contains 19 residues. Germline trimming cut 2 bases from V and 6 bases from J; bases unmatched to any gene: 18. The CDR3 DNA follows: TGCGCCAGCAGCTTAGGGAGAACCCGGGACAGGGTATCTCCAAACACCATATATTTT. This codes for CASSLGRTRDRVSPNTIYF.

This clone was counted a few times. V gene TRBV11-2 combines with J gene TRBJ1-6; D is ambiguous. CDR3 length: 15 amino acids. Trimming took off 5 bases at V and 8 bases at J, with 16 bases between the two ends. Germline V CDR1 and CDR2: SGHAT, FQNNGV. This CDR3 reads CASSIVGPVDSPLHF. The CDR3 bases are TGTGCCAGCAGCATTGTTGGGCCAGTGGATTCACCCCTCCACTTT.

The chain employs TRBV5-5 and TRBJ1-6; TRBD1 might be the D (6 bases). The CDR3 runs to 15 residues. The V gene lost 7 bases and the J gene lost 4 bases, with 15 bases spanning the gap. Germline V gene lookup returns CDR1 SGHKS and CDR2 YYEKEE (reference sequence). The CDR3 region has the DNA TGTGCCAGCGGGTCCCGGACAGAGTATAATTCACCCCTCCACTTT. It specifies CASGSRTEYNSPLHF.

The genes are TRBV5-1 and TRBJ1-6; D unresolved. CDR1 is SGHRS and CDR2 is YFSETQ in the germline V gene. This CDR3 is 14 amino acids long. The V end was cut by 2 bases, the J end by 8 bases, with 11 bases between. The CDR3 region is CASSFGVGDSPLHF. The CDR3 DNA reads TGCGCCAGCAGCTTTGGGGTGGGAGATTCACCCCTCCACTTT.

CDR3 residues: CASSLAGAQETQYF. In DNA, the CDR3 is TGTGCCAGCAGTTTAGCAGGGGCGCAAGAGACCCAGTACTTC. The V and J genes are TRBV27 and TRBJ2-5; perhaps TRBD1 as D (6 bases). Between the trimmed V and J ends, which lost 2 bases and 2 bases, there was a span of 9 bases. The germline V gene has CDR1 MNHEY and CDR2 SMNVEV (reference sequence). CDR3 length: 14 residues.

This sequence joins TRBV5-1 and TRBJ1-6, with D unresolved. CDR1 is SGHRS, CDR2 YFSETQ, per germline. The CDR3 spans 18 residues. V lost 0 bases and J lost 0, with 13 bases in between. In DNA, the CDR3 is TGCGCCAGCAGCTTGGACTTCCCCGGGAGCTCCTATAATTCACCCCTCCACTTT. The encoded protein is CASSLDFPGSSYNSPLHF.

The V and J genes are TRBV6-5 and TRBJ1-1; TRBD1 is a possible D gene (6 bases). This CDR3 has 13 amino acids. Germline V gene data show CDR1 as MNHEY and CDR2 as SVGAGI. The V gene lost 4 bases and the J gene lost 4 bases, with 10 bases spanning the gap. This chain's CDR3 is CASSSTGFTEAFF. In DNA form, the CDR3 reads TGTGCCAGCAGTTCCACAGGGTTCACTGAAGCTTTCTTT.

The V and J genes are TRBV6-1 and TRBJ1-2; D uncertain. The CDR3 has 11 amino acids. CDR1 and CDR2 (germline): MNHNS, SASEGT. Trimming shortened V by 2 bases and J by 8 bases, and 6 bases separated the two germline ends. CDR3 residues: CASSEQLGYTF. As DNA, the CDR3 is TGTGCCAGCAGTGAACAGTTGGGCTACACCTTC.

The V and J genes are TRBV19 and TRBJ1-6, with D unresolved. The CDR3 covers 15 residues. V lost 3 bases to trimming and J lost 7 bases, with 13 bases between them. Per germline, CDR1 LNHDA and CDR2 SQIVND (reference sequence). The CDR3: CASSISHSGNSPLHF. Written as DNA, the CDR3 is TGTGCCAGTAGTATCTCGCATTCGGGGAATTCACCCCTCCACTTT.

J is TRBJ1-1 and V is TRBV11-3; 8 nucleotides agree with TRBD1. This CDR3 contains 12 residues. CDR1 SGHNT and CDR2 YENEEA come from the germline V gene. The J segment lost 4 bases and the V segment lost 8 bases, leaving 3 bases of the junction unmatched. The CDR3 DNA is TGTGCCAGCGGACAGGGTGGCACTGAAGCTTTCTTT. Protein product: CASGQGGTEAFF. The full variable domain, rest sourced from reference TRBV11-3 and TRBJ1-1, is EAGVVQSPRYKIIEKKQPVAFWCNPISGHNTLYWYLQNLGQGPELLIRYENEEAVDDSQLPKDRFSAERLKGVDSTLKIQPAELGDSAVYLCASGQGGTEAFFGQGTRLTVV.

On this clone itself: Other DNA sequences from this sample encode an identical CDR3 as well. This chain connects TRBV9 to TRBJ1-1; D is perhaps TRBD1 (6 bases). V lost 5 bases and J 5 bases, leaving 10 bases between the germline ends. Germline CDR1 reads SGDLS; CDR2 reads YYNGEE. CDR3 length: 12 amino acids. The CDR3 protein is CASRGAGTEAFF. DNA of the CDR3: TGTGCCAGCAGGGGGGCAGGTACTGAAGCTTTCTTT.

This clone was recorded once. The J gene is TRBJ2-2, the V gene TRBV6-5, with D maybe TRBD1 (5 bases). CDR1 is MNHEY and CDR2 is SVGAGI in the germline V gene. Trimming took 8 bases from V and 2 from J, leaving 12 bases between them. The CDR3 covers 14 residues. The DNA for the CDR3 is TGTGCCAGCCCCAAGACAGCCAACACCGGGGAGCTGTTTTTT. It translates to CASPKTANTGELFF.

The gene calls are TRBV6-2 or TRBV6-3 and TRBJ2-5; D is perhaps TRBD1 (6 bases). V was trimmed by 6 bases and J by 1 base, leaving 12 bases between them. This CDR3 has 14 residues. CDR1 and CDR2 from the germline V gene are MNHEY and SVGEGT. CDR3 sequence reads: CASSLGQIQETQYF. In DNA form, the CDR3 reads TGTGCCAGCAGCTTAGGACAGATCCAAGAGACCCAGTACTTC.

The chain joins TRBV21-1 to TRBJ1-1. TRBV21-1 is marked as a pseudogene. The CDR3 has 11 residues. CDR3 nucleotide sequence: TGTGCCCGGAAAGAGGGTACTGAAGCTTTCTTT. It translates to CARKEGTEAFF.

The chain is built from TRBV3-1 (or the pseudogene TRBV3-2) and TRBJ2-5; TRBD1 might be the D (5 bases). The V gene's germline CDR1 is LGHDT and CDR2 YNNKEL (reference sequence). V was pared by 3 bases and J by 5 bases, with 19 bases between. The CDR3 is 16 residues long. CDR3 nucleotide sequence: TGTGCCAGCAGCCAGGTAGTACAGGCCCAGGGCGAGACCCAGTACTTC. Amino acids: CASSQVVQAQGETQYF.

This chain links TRBV12-3 or TRBV12-4 with TRBJ1-1; D uncertain. This CDR3 is built from 13 residues. V lost 2 bases and J lost 1, with 5 bases in between. The CDR3 DNA reads TGTGCCAGCAGTTTATCAGGGAACACTGAAGCTTTCTTT. This codes for CASSLSGNTEAFF.

The rearrangement joins TRBV2 to TRBJ1-1; D is uncertain. This CDR3 comprises 12 residues. V was pared by 8 bases and J by 1 base, with 8 bases between. Germline loops: CDR1 SNHLY, CDR2 FYNNEI. The CDR3 reads CASDRGNTEAFF. The CDR3 nucleotides are TGTGCCAGCGACCGGGGGAACACTGAAGCTTTCTTT.

The CDR3 sequence is CASSLWGRPYEQYF. The CDR3 region has the DNA TGTGCCAGCAGTCTCTGGGGCCGCCCCTACGAGCAGTACTTC. This sequence joins TRBV27 and TRBJ2-7; possibly TRBD1 for D (5 bases). V was pared by 5 bases and J by 2 bases, with 13 bases between. The CDR3 is made up of 14 amino acids. From germline, CDR1 is MNHEY and CDR2 SMNVEV (reference sequence).

This rearrangement joins TRBV5-1 to TRBJ2-1; 12 bases are a match to TRBD2. The germline V gene encodes CDR1 SGHRS and CDR2 YFSETQ. Germline trimming cut 0 bases from V and 6 bases from J; bases unmatched to any gene: 1. This CDR3 has 15 residues. The CDR3 sequence is CASSLASGGANEQFF. CDR3 in DNA: TGCGCCAGCAGCTTGGCTAGCGGGGGGGCCAATGAGCAGTTCTTC.

This chain joins TRBV3-1 (or the pseudogene TRBV3-2) and TRBJ2-7; 9 positions agree with TRBD2. Germline V gene lookup returns CDR1 LGHDT and CDR2 YNNKEL (reference sequence). This CDR3 spans 15 amino acids. The V and J ends lost 3 bases and 2 bases, in that order; junction bases with no gene match: 5. CDR3 in amino acids: CASSHPSGATYEQYF. Here the CDR3 DNA reads TGTGCCAGCAGCCACCCTAGCGGGGCGACCTACGAGCAGTACTTC.

This chain joins TRBV7-9 and TRBJ1-1; a possible D gene is TRBD1 (5 bases). The CDR3 loop spans 15 amino acids. CDR1 and CDR2 from the germline V gene are SEHNR and FQNEAQ (reference sequence). Trimming left V 0 bases short and J 4 bases short, with 12 bases between. The CDR3 DNA sequence: TGTGCCAGCAGCTTAGCCCAGGGCCGGGTCACTGAAGCTTTCTTT. The encoded protein is CASSLAQGRVTEAFF.

The rearrangement links TRBV19 to TRBJ2-6; no reliable D call. V was pared by 5 bases and J by 4 bases, with 3 bases between. Germline V gene data show CDR1 as LNHDA and CDR2 as SQIVND (reference sequence). This CDR3 has 12 amino acids. The CDR3 spells CASSLGANVLTF. DNA of the CDR3: TGTGCCAGTAGTCTGGGGGCCAACGTCCTGACTTTC. Using reference TRBV19 and TRBJ2-6 for the parts outside the CDR3, the full variable domain is DGGITQSPKYLFRKEGQNVTLSCEQNLNHDAMYWYRQDPGQGLRLIYYSQIVNDFQKGDIAEGYSVSREKKESFPLTVTSAQKNPTAFYLCASSLGANVLTFGAGSRLTVL.

The chain is built from TRBV7-9 and TRBJ1-5; D might be TRBD1 (6 bases). This CDR3 comprises 14 residues. CDR1 SEHNR and CDR2 FQNEAQ come from the germline V gene (reference sequence). The V and J ends lost 4 bases and 4 bases respectively, with 11 bases between them. CDR3 nucleotides: TGTGCCAGCAGCTCCGGACAGCCGAATCAGCCCCAGCATTTT. This codes for CASSSGQPNQPQHF. Filled out from reference TRBV7-9 and TRBJ1-5, the complete variable domain reads DTGVSQNPRHKITKRGQNVTFRCDPISEHNRLYWYRQTLGQGPEFLTYFQNEAQLEKSRLLSDRFSAERPKGSFSTLEIQRTEQGDSAMYLCASSSGQPNQPQHFGDGTRLSIL.

The rearrangement uses TRBV7-8 and TRBJ1-4; 9 bases agree with TRBD1. The junction had 10 bases not matched to a gene; V was cut back by 1 base and J by 7 bases. The CDR3 runs 17 residues. CDR1 SGHVS and CDR2 FQNEAQ come from the germline V gene. This CDR3 reads CASSLVLSGTGSEKLFF. The CDR3 coding sequence is TGTGCCAGCAGCTTAGTTTTGTCGGGGACAGGGAGTGAAAAACTGTTTTTT.

V and J are TRBV2 and TRBJ2-2; weak D call: TRBD1 (6 bases). The CDR3 runs 14 residues. Germline CDR1 and CDR2: SNHLY and FYNNEI. V lost 5 bases to trimming and J lost 3 bases, with 10 bases between them. The CDR3 nucleotides are TGTGCCAGCAGTTTAACAGGGTACACCGGGGAGCTGTTTTTT. This gives the protein CASSLTGYTGELFF.

This clone was seen only a few times. This chain connects TRBV5-1 to TRBJ2-7, with a possible D match to TRBD1 (5 bases). V lost 0 bases and J lost 0, with 19 bases in between. Germline V gene lookup returns CDR1 SGHRS and CDR2 YFSETQ. This CDR3 spans 18 amino acids. The CDR3 sequence: CASSLDLPLVGASYEQYF. The CDR3 nucleotides are TGCGCCAGCAGCTTGGACCTTCCTCTTGTAGGGGCCTCCTACGAGCAGTACTTC.

The rearrangement joins TRBV7-2 to TRBJ2-2, with D tentatively TRBD1 (6 bases). The germline gives CDR1 SGHTA, CDR2 FQGNSA. This CDR3 is 17 amino acids long. Trimming took off 5 bases at V and 0 bases at J, with 16 bases between the two ends. The CDR3 nucleotides are TGTGCCAGCAGCCTATACGGACAGCGTACGAACACCGGGGAGCTGTTTTTT. As protein: CASSLYGQRTNTGELFF.